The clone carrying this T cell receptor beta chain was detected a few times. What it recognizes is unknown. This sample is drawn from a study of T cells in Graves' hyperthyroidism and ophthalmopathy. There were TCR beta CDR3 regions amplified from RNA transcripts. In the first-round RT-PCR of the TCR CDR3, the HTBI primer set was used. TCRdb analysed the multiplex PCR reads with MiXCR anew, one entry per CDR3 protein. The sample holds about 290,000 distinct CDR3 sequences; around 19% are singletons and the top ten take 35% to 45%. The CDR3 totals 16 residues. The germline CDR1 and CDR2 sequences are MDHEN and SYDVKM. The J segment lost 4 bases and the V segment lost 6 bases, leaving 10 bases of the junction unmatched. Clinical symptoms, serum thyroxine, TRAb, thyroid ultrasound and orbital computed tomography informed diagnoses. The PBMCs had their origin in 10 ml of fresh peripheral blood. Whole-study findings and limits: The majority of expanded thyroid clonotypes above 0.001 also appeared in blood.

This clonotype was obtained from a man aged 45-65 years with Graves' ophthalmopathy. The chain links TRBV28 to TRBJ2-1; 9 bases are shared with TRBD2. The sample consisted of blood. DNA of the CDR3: TGTGCCAGCAGATCCATAGCGGGAGAACCATACAATGAGCAGTTCTTC. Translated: CASRSIAGEPYNEQFF.